Presented here are 2 T cell receptor beta chains from one specimen sequenced in a study of blood T cell repertoires in COVID-19. TCRdb keeps only in-frame clones here, not all; method: immunoSEQ multiplex PCR. Seen here are 15,000 to 16,000 clones, over 75% observed once, and the top ten hold 35%. Sequencing was done on a sample of peripheral blood. These receptors came from a man in his sixties or seventies in a cohort sampled during active COVID-19.

The chain's CDR3 is CASSYGTSNEQFF. CDR3 DNA sequence: TGTGCCAGCAGCTACGGGACTAGTAATGAGCAGTTCTTC. The chain carries TRBV2 and TRBJ2-1; the match to TRBD2 covers 8 bases. Per the germline V gene, CDR1 is SNHLY and CDR2 is FYNNEI. This CDR3 is built from 13 residues. With V trimmed by 6 bases and J by 7 bases, 5 bases remained unmatched.

The chain couples TRBV5-6 to TRBJ2-7, with 7 bases identical to TRBD1. V was clipped by 5 bases and J by 4 bases; unmatched bases: 9. The CDR3 is 14 amino acids. Germline CDR1 reads SGHDT; CDR2 reads YYEEEE. The CDR3 reads CASRPQGVVYEQYF. CDR3 DNA sequence: TGTGCCAGCAGACCCCAGGGGGTGGTTTACGAGCAGTACTTC.